This passage covers 8 T cell receptor beta chains from one sample sequenced in a study of blood T cells in healthy people across ages (dated by TCRdb to the mid-2010s). The library was made by 5' RACE. The sequencer was an Illumina HiSeq 2500. The second PCR ran for roughly 7 to 12 cycles and used a J-beta primer mix along with a sample-barcoded 5' primer. TCRdb cleaned the public reads at Q25 with fastp, built clones with MiXCR and kept in-frame beta chains. Every distinct CDR3 protein forms one entry, paired with its most common genes and DNA. Counted in this sample were roughly 2 million distinct CDR3 sequences; around half of them appeared once. The ten largest clones represent roughly 2.1% of the sample. The sample taken for sequencing was blood. The receptors here all came from a middle-aged woman in good health.

The chain uses TRBV20-1 and TRBJ1-2, with a weak D call TRBD1 (6 bases). Deletions cut 2 bases from V and 6 bases from J, with 16 bases between. The CDR3 extends over 14 amino acids. Germline V gives CDR1 DFQATT, CDR2 SNEGSKA (reference sequence). CDR3 bases: TGCAGTGCTAGAACTGGGGGGCTACCGGATGGCTACACCTTC. Protein: CSARTGGLPDGYTF.

The chain recombines TRBV7-9 with TRBJ1-1, with D perhaps matching TRBD1 (5 bases). This CDR3 spans 14 amino acids. Per the germline V gene, CDR1 is SEHNR and CDR2 is FQNEAQ (reference sequence). Trimming took off 5 bases at V and 4 bases at J, with 14 bases between the two ends. In nucleotides, the CDR3 is TGTGCCAGCAGCCCGGCCAGGGCCGGCACTGAAGCTTTCTTT. It yields the protein CASSPARAGTEAFF.

This clonotype came up once. The chain links TRBV19 to TRBJ2-1; 8 nucleotides agree with TRBD2. This CDR3 comprises 14 residues. Germline values: CDR1 LNHDA, CDR2 SQIVND (reference sequence). J lost 11 bases, V lost 5 bases, and 11 bases had no gene match. The CDR3 spells CASSGGSGGIQQFF. CDR3 nucleotides: TGTGCCAGTAGTGGGGGCTCGGGGGGGATACAGCAGTTCTTC. Based on the CDR3 plus reference TRBV19 and TRBJ2-1, the full variable domain is DGGITQSPKYLFRKEGQNVTLSCEQNLNHDAMYWYRQDPGQGLRLIYYSQIVNDFQKGDIAEGYSVSREKKESFPLTVTSAQKNPTAFYLCASSGGSGGIQQFFGPGTRLTVL.

This chain joins TRBV20-1 and TRBJ1-6; D possibly corresponds to TRBD1 (6 bases). The germline CDR1 and CDR2 sequences are DFQATT and SNEGSKA (reference sequence). V dropped 5 bases and J dropped 8 bases, with 13 bases sitting between them. The CDR3 totals 13 residues. CDR3 amino acids: CSAGGLVDSPLHF. DNA for the CDR3: TGCAGTGCTGGGGGGCTGGTTGATTCACCCCTCCACTTT.

This clonotype has ten or more counts. The chain has TRBV5-1 and TRBJ2-3; 9 bases are a match to TRBD2. Looked up from germline, CDR1 is SGHRS and CDR2 is YFSETQ. CDR3 length: 15 amino acids. V was pared by 0 bases and J by 4 bases, with 3 bases of the junction left unmatched. The CDR3 coding sequence is TGCGCCAGCAGCTTGGCGCGGGGGGGCGCAGATACGCAGTATTTT. Translating gives CASSLARGGADTQYF.

This clonotype was seen a few times. The rearrangement links TRBV7-9 to TRBJ2-7; possible D gene TRBD2, 6 bases. Looked up from germline, CDR1 is SEHNR and CDR2 is FQNEAQ (reference sequence). The V and J ends lost 4 bases and 7 bases respectively, with 14 bases between them. The CDR3 covers 13 residues. CDR3 sequence (DNA): TGTGCCAGCAGCTCAACGGCTGGGGGGGAGCAGTACTTC. Its translation is CASSSTAGGEQYF.

This clonotype has at least ten counts. The rearrangement joins TRBV4-3 to TRBJ2-7, with D possibly TRBD1 on 6 matching bases. With 3 bases removed from V and 0 bases from J, the gap between germline ends came to 15 bases. CDR3 size: 16 residues. CDR1 and CDR2 from the germline V gene are LGHNA and YSLEER. CDR3 bases: TGCGCCAGCAGCCAGGATTACGGACAGTTCTCCTACGAGCAGTACTTC. Encoded protein: CASSQDYGQFSYEQYF.

The chain recombines TRBV6-6 with TRBJ2-1; the D is unclear. This CDR3 region has 16 residues. V was pared by 7 bases and J by 2 bases, with 18 bases between. Germline V gives CDR1 MNHNY, CDR2 SVGAGI (reference sequence). Here the CDR3 reads CASTPGPVQTYNEQFF. DNA of the CDR3: TGTGCCAGCACCCCGGGCCCCGTCCAAACCTACAATGAGCAGTTCTTC.